This record looks at one T cell receptor (beta chain) sequence and its context. This clone was detected only once. Its antigen specificity is not known. No base quality values were provided; no much bigger clone lies one nucleotide off. This sample is drawn from a study of PD-1 blockade in classical Hodgkin lymphoma (dated by TCRdb to about 2020). For the wider study: Nivolumab dosing was 3 mg/kg intravenously every 2 weeks, continuing until either disease progression or unacceptable toxicity. The study used TCR beta sequencing and CyTOF to define a peripheral blood immune signature of response to PD-1 blockade in classical Hodgkin lymphoma.

Sample time point, as interpreted from the label and publication: cycle 4 day 1 (C4D1), after less than 7 weeks of nivolumab. All trial patients had relapsed after autologous stem cell transplantation, with cohorts A, B and C differing in prior brentuximab vedotin exposure. The trial cohort included fewer than 65 patients with relapsed/refractory classical Hodgkin lymphoma, and each patient had a best overall response of complete response, partial response or progressive disease. Trial patients were treated with single-agent nivolumab in the multi-cohort phase II CheckMate 205 trial. An independent review committee assessed best overall response using the 2007 International Working Group response criteria. Trial PBMCs were collected just before the start of nivolumab (C1D1) and during therapy at cycle 2 day 1 and cycle 4 day 1. Peripheral blood was collected in 8 mL Vacutainer Cell Preparation Tubes, from which PBMCs were isolated by centrifugation and then cryopreserved.

The Qiagen DNeasy kit was used to extract genomic DNA both from unsorted PBMCs and from the negatively selected CD4+ and CD8+ fractions. TCR beta CDR3 regions were amplified by immunoSEQ multiplex PCR using primers annealing to V and J segments. A synthetic immune receptor repertoire was used to minimize amplification bias, and remaining bias was computationally removed after sequencing. In the original analysis: Repertoire diversity was quantified as the Shannon entropy index using custom Python scripts. Unsorted, CD4+ and CD8+ repertoires were examined separately, except in combined analyses, for which CD4+ and CD8+ sequences were merged in silico. A clone was considered expanded if an increase in frequency of at least 2-fold after treatment relative to C1D1 was found, and a pseudocount of 0.5 was applied to clones undetected at baseline. Singleton clones were defined as clones with 0 or 1 copy at C1D1, and non-singleton clones were defined as clones with 2 or more copies. Clones expanded in unsorted samples were annotated as CD4+, CD8+ or unknown by matching protein sequences in sorted samples from the same patient. Wilcoxon tests on paired samples were used to test diversity changes from C1D1 to C4D1. The table was pulled from immuneACCESS by TCRdb, which kept in-frame rearrangements only. Such tables lose some clones; where checked, under half of the loss comes from unresolved V genes, and the rest has no known cause. V and J calls and clone size come straight from that table; D and trimming were deduced from the DNA. This sample lists some 4,500 clones; under 70% were detected once. The ten largest clones capture approximately 29% of the sample.

Trimming accounts for 2 bases at V and 7 bases at J, while the number of junction bases matched to no gene is 8. In the germline V gene, CDR1 corresponds to SGHDT and CDR2 to YYEEEE. Reading from cysteine to phenylalanine, the CDR3 counts 17 amino acids. The CDR3 DNA has 51 bases and is translated from base 1. The full study reports these points: The study was restricted to a single clinical trial cohort, and the causes of repertoire differences, possibly disease activity or prior therapy, were left undefined. Trial patients achieving complete response had baseline diversity similar to newly diagnosed patients, whereas partial responders and progressors had significantly lower diversity. CD4+ but not CD8+ TCR diversity rose significantly by C4D1 (p=0.0027 vs p=0.16), most apparent in complete responders (p=0.02). Lower diversity was seen in patients whose nivolumab began less than 1 year after ASCT, and these patients were left out of later analyses so that immune reconstitution would not confound the results. Newly diagnosed patients were reported to have lower baseline TCR diversity than healthy donors, and relapsed/refractory patients were reported to have lower baseline TCR diversity still.

The TCR originated in a human donor with classical Hodgkin lymphoma. The chain links TRBV5-6 with TRBJ2-1; 14 middle bases align to TRBD2. The specimen was peripheral blood mononuclear cells (PBMCs), collected before the fourth cycle of nivolumab. In nucleotides, the sequence is TGTGCCAGCAGCTTTGGGACTAGCGGGAGAATTGTGAATGAGCAGTTCTTC. Its translation reads: CASSFGTSGRIVNEQFF.